What follows are 10 T cell receptor beta chains derived from one specimen sequenced in a study of blood T cell repertoires in COVID-19 (dated by TCRdb to the early 2020s). Library prep was done by the immunoSEQ multiplex PCR assay. TCRdb stores this immuneACCESS table with in-frame sequences only. Part of the clones is absent; in the studies checked, under half of the shortfall reflects unresolved V genes, and no reason is known for the rest. Present in this sample are 250,000 to 350,000 clones, roughly nine tenths of which were seen just once. The ten most abundant clones make up around 2% of the sample. Sequenced material: peripheral blood. The receptor source for this set is a woman aged 30 to 39 with COVID-19, enrolled during active disease.

With respect to this clone: Other DNA sequences within the sample encode an identical CDR3. The J gene is TRBJ2-1, the V gene TRBV6-5, with D tentatively TRBD1 (6 bases). Germline-derived CDR1 and CDR2 are MNHEY and SVGAGI. Trimming shortened V by 7 bases and J by 1 base, and 11 bases separated the two germline ends. The CDR3 is 14 residues long. CDR3 nucleotides: TGTGCCAGCACTCGAGGGGGATCCTACAATGAGCAGTTCTTC. Its protein product is CASTRGGSYNEQFF.

The gene calls are TRBV28 and TRBJ2-7, with TRBD2 matching over 9 bases. The ends lost 6 bases at V and 6 bases at J; junction bases unmatched: 6. Germline V gene lookup returns CDR1 MDHEN and CDR2 SYDVKM. This CDR3 has 13 amino acids. The CDR3 reads CASSKAGGFEQYF. The CDR3 DNA follows: TGTGCCAGCAGCAAAGCGGGAGGCTTCGAGCAGTACTTC.

The rearrangement links TRBV7-9 to TRBJ2-1, with TRBD2 matching 8 bases. The V segment lost 5 bases and the J segment 8 bases; nucleotides outside the gene matches: 8. This CDR3 region has 14 residues. The germline gives CDR1 SEHNR, CDR2 FQNEAQ (reference sequence). CDR3 in DNA: TGTGCCAGCAGCAACCCGCGGGAGGTGGATGAGCAGTTCTTC. Translating gives CASSNPREVDEQFF. The whole variable domain, remainder taken from reference TRBV7-9 and TRBJ2-1, is DTGVSQNPRHKITKRGQNVTFRCDPISEHNRLYWYRQTLGQGPEFLTYFQNEAQLEKSRLLSDRFSAERPKGSFSTLEIQRTEQGDSAMYLCASSNPREVDEQFFGPGTRLTVL.

This chain uses TRBV5-1 with TRBJ1-3; D ambiguous. CDR1 is SGHRS, CDR2 YFSETQ, per germline. V was cut by 4 bases and J by 4 bases, with 21 bases left in between. This CDR3 has 17 residues. The DNA for the CDR3 is TGCGCCAGCAGCGTCGCGTCCTCCTCTCGTCCGGGAAACACCATATATTTT. Amino acid sequence: CASSVASSSRPGNTIYF.

This chain connects TRBV6-1 to TRBJ1-6, with 9 bases that match TRBD1. The CDR3 has 15 amino acids. V gave up 0 bases and J gave up 11 bases; unmatched junction bases: 5. CDR1 and CDR2 (germline): MNHNS, SASEGT. The CDR3 spells CASSEAGTGMPPLHF. The CDR3 DNA is TGTGCCAGCAGTGAAGCCGGGACAGGGATGCCACCCCTCCACTTT.

This clone was observed a handful of times. The chain couples TRBV6-5 to TRBJ2-2; D is unclear. V was shortened by 6 bases and J by 6 bases, with 11 bases between the two germline ends. The CDR3 loop spans 13 amino acids. Germline loops: CDR1 MNHEY, CDR2 SVGAGI. The CDR3 spells CASSQTYPGELFF. The DNA of the CDR3 is TGTGCCAGCAGCCAAACTTACCCCGGGGAGCTGTTTTTT.

The chain is built from TRBV4-1 and TRBJ2-7, with D possibly TRBD1 on 6 matching bases. The CDR3 totals 15 residues. From germline, CDR1 is MGHRA and CDR2 YSYEKL. The V end was cut by 0 bases, the J end by 6 bases, with 15 bases between. Written as DNA, the CDR3 is TGCGCCAGCAGCCAAGACCCCGCAGGGGTCATCGAGCAGTACTTC. Its translation is CASSQDPAGVIEQYF.

The table lists this clone with a count of one. For the CDR3, the DNA is TGCGCCAGCAGCCCAGGACAGTCTGGAAACACCATATATTTT. It is translated as CASSPGQSGNTIYF. J is TRBJ1-3 and V is TRBV5-1; tentative D call: TRBD1 (6 bases). The V end was cut by 4 bases, the J end by 1 base, with 9 bases between. This CDR3 spans 14 amino acids. Germline V lookup: CDR1 SGHRS, CDR2 YFSETQ.

The chain carries TRBV28 and TRBJ2-1; D possibly corresponds to TRBD1 (5 bases). From germline, CDR1 is MDHEN and CDR2 SYDVKM. The CDR3 contains 16 residues. The V gene lost 5 bases and the J gene lost 5 bases, with 19 bases spanning the gap. The CDR3 DNA follows: TGTGCCAGCAGTAGAGGAAGCCAGGGCCGTCACAATGAGCAGTTCTTC. Translation: CASSRGSQGRHNEQFF.

The V call is TRBV19, the J call TRBJ2-7, with 9 bases lining up with TRBD1. This CDR3 spans 13 amino acids. V shed 4 bases, J shed 6 bases, and the junction held 4 bases outside the gene matches. The germline V gene encodes CDR1 LNHDA and CDR2 SQIVND (reference sequence). The CDR3 DNA reads as TGTGCCAGTAGTACCGGGACAGGGCGCGAGCAGTACTTC. Translating gives CASSTGTGREQYF.